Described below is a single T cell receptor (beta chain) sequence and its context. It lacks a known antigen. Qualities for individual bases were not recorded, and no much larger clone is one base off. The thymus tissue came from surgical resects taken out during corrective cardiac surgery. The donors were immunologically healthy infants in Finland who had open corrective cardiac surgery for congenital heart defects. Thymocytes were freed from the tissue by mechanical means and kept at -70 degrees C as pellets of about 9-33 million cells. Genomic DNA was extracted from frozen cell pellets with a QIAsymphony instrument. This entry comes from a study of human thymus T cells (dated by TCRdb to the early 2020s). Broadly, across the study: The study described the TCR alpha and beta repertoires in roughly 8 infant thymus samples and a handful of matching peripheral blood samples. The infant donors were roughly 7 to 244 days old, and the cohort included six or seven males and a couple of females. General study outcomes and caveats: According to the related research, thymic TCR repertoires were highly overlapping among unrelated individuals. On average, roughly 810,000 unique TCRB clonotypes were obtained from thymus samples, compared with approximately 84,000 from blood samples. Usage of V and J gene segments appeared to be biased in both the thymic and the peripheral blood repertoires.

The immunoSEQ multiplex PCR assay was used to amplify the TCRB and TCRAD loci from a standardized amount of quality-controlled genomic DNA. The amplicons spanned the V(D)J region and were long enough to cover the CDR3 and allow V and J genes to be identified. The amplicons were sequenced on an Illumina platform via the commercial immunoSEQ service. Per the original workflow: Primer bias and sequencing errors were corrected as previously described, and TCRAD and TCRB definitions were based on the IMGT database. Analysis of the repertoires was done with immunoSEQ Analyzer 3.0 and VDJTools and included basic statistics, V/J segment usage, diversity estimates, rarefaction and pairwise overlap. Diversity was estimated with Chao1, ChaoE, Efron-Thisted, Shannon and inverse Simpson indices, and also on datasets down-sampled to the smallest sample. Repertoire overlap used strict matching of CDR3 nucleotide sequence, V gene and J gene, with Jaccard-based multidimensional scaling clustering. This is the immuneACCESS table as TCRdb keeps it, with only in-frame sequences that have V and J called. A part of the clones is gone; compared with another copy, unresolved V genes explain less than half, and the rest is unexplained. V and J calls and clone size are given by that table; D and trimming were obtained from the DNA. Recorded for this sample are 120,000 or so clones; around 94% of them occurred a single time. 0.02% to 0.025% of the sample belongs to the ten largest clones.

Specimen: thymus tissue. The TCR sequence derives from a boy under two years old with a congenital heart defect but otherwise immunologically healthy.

The CDR3 loop reads CASSFGPSNEAFF. The nucleotide sequence reads TGTGCCAGTAGTTTCGGGCCCTCTAATGAGGCTTTCTTT. The V and J segments used are TRBV19 and TRBJ1-1, with the D gene not clear enough to name. Taken from the germline V gene (reference sequence), the CDR1 and CDR2 loops are LNHDA and SQIVND. The CDR3 measures 13 amino acids from cysteine to phenylalanine. Solely the CDR3 DNA is kept, with 39 bases framed from the first base. The V end loses 5 bases and the J end loses 11 bases, and a stretch of 18 bases separates them.